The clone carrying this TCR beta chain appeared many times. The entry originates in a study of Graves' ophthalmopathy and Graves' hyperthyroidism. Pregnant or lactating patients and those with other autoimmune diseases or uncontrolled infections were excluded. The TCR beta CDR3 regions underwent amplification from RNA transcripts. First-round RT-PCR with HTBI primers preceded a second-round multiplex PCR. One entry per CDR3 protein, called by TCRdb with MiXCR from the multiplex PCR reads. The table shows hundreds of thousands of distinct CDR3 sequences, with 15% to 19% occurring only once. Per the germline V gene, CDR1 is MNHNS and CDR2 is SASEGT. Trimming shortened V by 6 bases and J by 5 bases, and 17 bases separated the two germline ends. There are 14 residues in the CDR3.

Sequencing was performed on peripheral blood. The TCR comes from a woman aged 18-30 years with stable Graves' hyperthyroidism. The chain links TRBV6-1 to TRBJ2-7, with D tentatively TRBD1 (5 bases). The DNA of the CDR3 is TGTGCCAGCAGCCAAGACAGTTCCTACGACGAGCAGTACTTC. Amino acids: CASSQDSSYDEQYF.